A selection of T cell receptor beta chains follows, all from one sample in a study of blood T cell repertoires in COVID-19. Sequencing used immunoSEQ multiplex PCR; TCRdb keeps in-frame clones, though not all of them. The table shows tens of thousands of clones, with 88% occurring only once. The specimen was peripheral blood. Every receptor here comes from a human donor in a cohort sampled during active COVID-19. CDR3s include the opening cysteine and the closing phenylalanine or tryptophan. Fields, in order: J gene, clone size, V gene, CDR3 length, D gene, CDR3 DNA, CDR3 protein. The D gene is left open where the match is weak. Some rows mark clone size as missing; the rest say once, few, many or name a class of expanded clone.

TRBJ2-2 . TRBV5-1 15 TRBD1 TGCGCCAGCAGCCATCGACAGGGGGTCGACGGGGAGCTGTTTTTT CASSHRQGVDGELFF
TRBJ2-7 . TRBV30 13 . TGTGCCTGGAGTATACTAGCTGCCTACGAGCAGTACTTC CAWSILAAYEQYF
TRBJ1-4 . TRBV28 14 . TGTGCCAGCAGTCCATGGGCCGGTGGTGAAAAACTGTTTTTT CASSPWAGGEKLFF
TRBJ2-7 . TRBV7-9 13 . TGTGCCAGCAGCCTGAGTTCCCACTACGAGCAGTACTTC CASSLSSHYEQYF
TRBJ1-1 few TRBV12-3/TRBV12-4 13 . TGTGCCAGCAGTGAAGCTCTGAACACTGAAGCTTTCTTT CASSEALNTEAFF
TRBJ2-1 . TRBV20-1 15 TRBD2 TGCAGTGCTAGTTCTAGCGGGAGGGCCGTAAATGAGCAGTTCTTC CSASSSGRAVNEQFF
TRBJ1-1 . TRBV4-2 15 . TGTGCCAGCAGCCAGCAGACAGGAACGAACACTGAAGCTTTCTTT CASSQQTGTNTEAFF
TRBJ2-7 few TRBV6-5 13 . TGTGCCAGCAGCTCCTCCTCAGGTTACGAGCAGTACTTC CASSSSSGYEQYF
TRBJ2-2 . TRBV3-1/TRBV3-2 17 . TGTGCCAGCAGCCAGGACCGGGGGGCCGTAATTACCGGGGAGCTGTTTTTT CASSQDRGAVITGELFF
TRBJ2-3 . TRBV7-2 19 . TGTGCCAGCAGCTTACCGCCTCTGTACACTGTAGCGGAGGAGGATACGCAGTATTTT CASSLPPLYTVAEEDTQYF
TRBJ2-3 . TRBV4-2 13 . TGTGCCAGCGCTGAGAGGGCGGGGGATACGCAGTATTTT CASAERAGDTQYF
TRBJ2-5 . TRBV6-2/TRBV6-3 14 TRBD2 TGTGCCAGCAGTTACTCGACAGCGGGGGAGACCCAGTACTTC CASSYSTAGETQYF
TRBJ2-5 . TRBV5-1 15 TRBD2 TGCGCCAGCAGCCAAGCCGGGGGGGCTCAAGAGACCCAGTACTTC CASSQAGGAQETQYF
TRBJ2-3 . TRBV3-1/TRBV3-2 17 TRBD2 TGTGCCAGCAGCCCCCGACTAGCGGGAGTCATCACAGATACGCAGTATTTT CASSPRLAGVITDTQYF
TRBJ1-3 few TRBV7-8 16 . TGTGCCAGCAGCTTGACTACAGCGAACTCTGGAAACACCATATATTTT CASSLTTANSGNTIYF
TRBJ1-2 . TRBV28 13 . TGTGCCAGCAGTTTGCCGGGTAGCTATGGCTACACCTTC CASSLPGSYGYTF
TRBJ1-2 once TRBV3-1/TRBV3-2 13 . TGTGCCAGCAGCCAAGCAGAAGGGGGTGGCTACACCTTC CASSQAEGGGYTF
TRBJ1-6 . TRBV10-2 16 TRBD1 TGCGCCAGCAGCCAGGGACAGGGTGGAGATAATTCACCCCTCCACTTT CASSQGQGGDNSPLHF
TRBJ2-5 . TRBV7-2 16 . TGTGCCAGCAGCTCTGGGGCAGGGATCGAACAAGAGACCCAGTACTTC CASSSGAGIEQETQYF
TRBJ2-3 . TRBV5-1 15 . TGCGCCAGCAGCGTCGGACCGAGCGGCGCAGATACGCAGTATTTT CASSVGPSGADTQYF
TRBJ2-7 . TRBV29-1 12 . TGCAGCGCCTACCGTACGGGCTACGAGCAGTACTTC CSAYRTGYEQYF
TRBJ1-1 . TRBV10-3 14 TRBD1 TGTGCCACCGGGACAGGGGGTTATGACACTGAAGCTTTCTTT CATGTGGYDTEAFF
TRBJ2-7 . TRBV21-1 13 . TGTGCCAGCATCCCGGGACAGGGGTACGAGCAGTACTTC CASIPGQGYEQYF
TRBJ2-5 . TRBV7-9 16 TRBD1 TGTGCCAGCAGCCTGAGGACAGGGATCTACCAAGAGACCCAGTACTTC CASSLRTGIYQETQYF
TRBJ2-7 . TRBV19 14 TRBD2 TGTGCCAGTAGTAGAGAGGGACTAAGTTACGAGCAGTACTTC CASSREGLSYEQYF
TRBJ2-5 . TRBV5-1 16 TRBD1 TGCGCCAGCAGCCCGACACCACAGGGGTACCAAGAGACCCAGTACTTC CASSPTPQGYQETQYF
TRBJ1-1 . TRBV18 18 TRBD1 TGTGCCAGCTCATTACTTTCTCCGGGACAGGGTGGGAACACTGAAGCTTTCTTT CASSLLSPGQGGNTEAFF
TRBJ1-4 . TRBV28 13 . TGTGCCAGCAGTCGTGGGCCCAATGAAAAACTGTTTTTT CASSRGPNEKLFF
TRBJ1-2 . TRBV6-5 13 . TGTGCCAGTATCAGGGGAGCTAACTATGGCTACACCTTC CASIRGANYGYTF
TRBJ2-3 . TRBV3-1/TRBV3-2 15 . TGTGCCAGCAGCCAAGAAATCTTGAGCACAGATACGCAGTATTTT CASSQEILSTDTQYF
TRBJ2-2 . TRBV12-5 15 TRBD1 TGTGCTAGTGGCCCCGGACAGGGGGCTCCCGGGGAGCTGTTTTTT CASGPGQGAPGELFF
TRBJ2-1 once TRBV6-5 15 TRBD2 TGTGCCAGCAGTCGTGGAGCGGGAGGGCCAAATGAGCAGTTCTTC CASSRGAGGPNEQFF
TRBJ1-4 . TRBV19 15 . TGTGCCAGTAGTATAGCGAAAGCTTATAATGAAAAACTGTTTTTT CASSIAKAYNEKLFF
TRBJ2-3 once TRBV30 13 . TGTGCCTGGAGTGGATACTCCCACCGTACGCAGTATTTT CAWSGYSHRTQYF
TRBJ1-5 . TRBV27 13 . TGTGCCAGCAGCAAGAGGTGGGATCAGCCCCAGCATTTT CASSKRWDQPQHF
TRBJ1-6 . TRBV20-1 15 TRBD1 TGCAGTGCTAGTAGCCCCGACAGGGTGGAATCACCCCTCCACTTT CSASSPDRVESPLHF
TRBJ2-5 . TRBV4-1 18 TRBD1 TGCGCCAGCAGCCGGTGGACAGGTCGAGCCGGGTACCAAGAGACCCAGTACTTC CASSRWTGRAGYQETQYF
TRBJ2-2 . TRBV5-1 15 . TGCGCCAGCAGCTTGGTACAGGGCAACACCGGGGAGCTGTTTTTT CASSLVQGNTGELFF
TRBJ2-7 . TRBV6-5 13 . TGTGCCAGCAGACAGGGACCATCCTTCGAGCAGTACTTC CASRQGPSFEQYF
TRBJ1-6 . TRBV11-2 15 . TGTGTCAGCAGCCCAACACCCTCCTATAATTCACCCCTCCACTTT CVSSPTPSYNSPLHF
TRBJ1-1 . TRBV5-1 15 . TGCGCCAGCAGCGCGCGGGGGGAGGTCGGGAGTGAAGCTTTCTTT CASSARGEVGSEAFF
TRBJ2-1 few TRBV6-5 13 TRBD1 TGTGCCACCGGGACAGGGGTCTACAATGAGCAGTTCTTC CATGTGVYNEQFF
TRBJ2-7 . TRBV18 13 . TGTGCCAGCTCACCCCGGTCGGGGGAAGAGCAGTACTTC CASSPRSGEEQYF
TRBJ2-1 . TRBV6-5 14 TRBD2 TGTGCCAGCAGTCGGACTAGCGCGTACAATGAGCAGTTCTTC CASSRTSAYNEQFF
TRBJ2-7 few TRBV7-8 16 TRBD2 TGTGCCAGCAGCCCAAGGCGGCTAGCGGTCTCCTACGAGCAGTACTTC CASSPRRLAVSYEQYF
TRBJ2-3 . TRBV9 18 TRBD2 TGTGCCAGCAGCGTAGGACTAGCGGGGGGCCATCACACAGATACGCAGTATTTT CASSVGLAGGHHTDTQYF
TRBJ2-2 few TRBV11-2 15 . TGTGCCAGCAGCCGGGTGCTAGGGGCCACCGGGGAGCTGTTTTTT CASSRVLGATGELFF
TRBJ1-3 . TRBV5-1 14 . TGCGCCAGCAGCTTGGAGACAGGTGGAAACACCATATATTTT CASSLETGGNTIYF
TRBJ2-3 . TRBV30 18 TRBD2 TGTGCCTGCTCGTTCTTAATAGCGGGGTTTGAACGCACAGATACGCAGTATTTT CACSFLIAGFERTDTQYF
TRBJ1-2 many TRBV4-2 15 TRBD1 TGTGCCAGCAGCTCCGGGACAGGAGAAACCTATGGCTACACCTTC CASSSGTGETYGYTF
TRBJ2-2 . TRBV19 14 . TGTGCCAGTAGAGCAGGGGTCTCGGGCGGGGAGCTGTTTTTT CASRAGVSGGELFF
TRBJ2-1 . TRBV11-3 17 TRBD1 TGTGCCAGCAGTCTAGTGGGGACAGCCCTCTCCTACAATGAGCAGTTCTTC CASSLVGTALSYNEQFF
TRBJ1-5 . TRBV3-1/TRBV3-2 16 . TGTGCCAGCAGCCATTCAGGGGCCGGTAGCAATCAGCCCCAGCATTTT CASSHSGAGSNQPQHF
TRBJ1-4 . TRBV12-3/TRBV12-4 13 . TGTGCCAGCAGTTTAAACAGGGATGAAAAACTGTTTTTT CASSLNRDEKLFF
TRBJ1-1 . TRBV2 14 . TGTGCCAGCAGTGCCGACATTGTTGGCACTGAAGCTTTCTTT CASSADIVGTEAFF
TRBJ2-7 few TRBV2 12 . TGTGCCAGCAGGACTAGCTCCTACGAGCAGTACTTC CASRTSSYEQYF
TRBJ2-7 . TRBV7-2 16 TRBD2 TGTGCCAGCAGCTTGGGGCCGGGAGGGCCAACCTACGAGCAGTACTTC CASSLGPGGPTYEQYF